This TCR beta chain was recovered during a study of spatial heterogeneity in lung cancer. Study-level results: Counts of expanded intratumoral alpha and beta TCRs tracked tumor mutation counts. Alpha chain coverage of tumor T cells was estimated at around 7.7%, and beta chain coverage at approximately 13%.

TCRdb fed the 5' RACE reads into MiXCR, producing one record per CDR3 protein. The sample carries about 9,100 distinct CDR3 sequences, approximately 6.3% recorded once. V was shortened by 2 bases and J by 0 bases, with 9 bases between the two germline ends. The CDR3 extends over 15 amino acids. CDR1 and CDR2 from the germline V gene are SGHRS and YFSETQ. The sample's time point: sample taken at primary tumor resection. There were around 72 donors, all of them untreated patients with early-stage non-small cell lung cancer. Unsorted tumor, nontumor lung tissue or cryopreserved PBMC supplied the whole RNA. As regards this clonotype: Its antigen is currently unknown.

This clonotype was sampled from a female donor with early-stage non-small cell lung cancer. The chain couples TRBV5-1 to TRBJ2-1; D is unclear. The sample here was lung tumor tissue, taken at surgery. The CDR3 loop reads CASSFTPGSYNEQFF. The CDR3 DNA is TGCGCCAGCAGCTTCACACCTGGCTCCTACAATGAGCAGTTCTTC.